This T cell receptor beta chain comes out of a study of T cell repertoires in cytomegalovirus infection. Overall study context: Public signatures in TCR beta pointed to CMV infection and matching HLA type. Points from the study as a whole: The response measured ex vivo was dominated by TCR beta clonotypes (HLA-C-restricted and CMV-specific). Adding up the frequency of public TCR beta families identified people who carried CMV plus the relevant HLA.

This clonotype was recorded a few times. Its antigen is unidentified. Each CDR3 protein gets one entry after TCRdb re-called the reads with MiXCR. There are 450,000 to 550,000 distinct CDR3 sequences in the sample; 16% occur only once, and roughly a quarter lies in the top ten. CDR1 and CDR2 (germline): SGHTA, FQGTGA. After removal of 4 bases from V and 0 bases from J, the junction contained 11 bases not matched to a gene. The CDR3 has 18 residues. Sequencing input: CD8+ T cells from PBMCs. This TCR came from a human donor in good health (CMV status not recorded). Some clones in this sample may be carry-over from other donors' samples. The rearrangement joins TRBV7-3 to TRBJ2-3; 9 bases map to TRBD2. The CDR3 here is CASSSPNRLADSTDTQYF. The CDR3 bases are TGTGCCAGCAGCTCCCCCAACCGACTAGCGGATAGCACAGATACGCAGTATTTT.